Below, 2 T cell receptor beta chains from the same sample are listed, as sequenced in a study of persistence of HIV-infected CD4 T cells. For these TCRs, the target antigens are not known. The immunoSEQ assay was version 4, run in survey mode. Generated by immunoSEQ multiplex PCR, the TCRdb table keeps only in-frame clones and is missing some. There are roughly 43,000 clones in the sample; 91% occur only once, and approximately 2% lies in the top ten. Nonspecific anti-CD3/anti-CD28 bead stimulation represents the broad CD4+ T cell repertoire. Sorting of responding CD4+ T cells relied on upregulated CD40 ligand together with CD69. Sequenced here: CD4+ T cells sorted from PBMCs after approximately 18-hour stimulation, sampled from a patient who received antiretroviral therapy. These receptors all stem from an adult man with HIV who was CMV-seropositive.

The rearrangement uses TRBV3-1 (or the pseudogene TRBV3-2) and TRBJ2-1; 9 bases line up with TRBD1. CDR3 length: 15 amino acids. Germline assignment: CDR1 LGHDT and CDR2 YNNKEL (reference sequence). Unmatched junction bases numbered 9, after V lost 0 bases and J lost 12 bases. DNA for the CDR3: TGTGCCAGCAGCCAAGATTGGACAGGGGAAATGGTGCAGTTCTTC. Translation gives CASSQDWTGEMVQFF.

This rearrangement joins TRBV7-9 to TRBJ2-1; D is perhaps TRBD1 or TRBD2 (5 bases each). The V gene lost 5 bases and the J gene lost 5 bases, with 13 bases spanning the gap. Germline CDR1 SEHNR, CDR2 FQNEAQ (reference sequence). The CDR3 is 14 amino acids. For the CDR3, the DNA is TGTGCCAGCAGCAAAACCGGGACCAACAATGAGCAGTTCTTC. Amino acids: CASSKTGTNNEQFF.